Presented here are 10 T cell receptor beta chains from one specimen sequenced in a study of T cells expressing NK-cell markers. TCRdb processed the 5' RACE reads again and assigns one entry to each CDR3 protein, with no DNA. The ten most abundant clones cover approximately 12% of a sample with 300,000 to 500,000 distinct CDR3 sequences. What was sequenced was blood T cells: a sorted CD56 or NKG2C T cell subset, CD4+ or CD8+ T cells, or bulk PBMC T cells (not recorded which). The receptors stem from a woman aged 45-65 years in good health.

The chain carries TRBV7-9 and TRBJ1-1. Per germline, CDR1 SEHNR and CDR2 FQNEAQ (reference sequence). This CDR3 contains 13 residues. The CDR3 here is CASSLGAGREAFF. Filled out from reference TRBV7-9 and TRBJ1-1, the complete variable domain reads DTGVSQNPRHKITKRGQNVTFRCDPISEHNRLYWYRQTLGQGPEFLTYFQNEAQLEKSRLLSDRFSAERPKGSFSTLEIQRTEQGDSAMYLCASSLGAGREAFFGQGTRLTVV.

The chain joins TRBV5-1 to TRBJ2-1; TCRdb selects TRBD1, and the lack of DNA leaves this call unchecked. The CDR3 contains 17 residues. Germline V CDR1 and CDR2: SGHRS, YFSETQ. The CDR3: CASSWGAGRSSYNEQFF.

The chain is built from TRBV7-3 and TRBJ2-7; TCRdb picks TRBD1, but there is no DNA to check that call. Germline-derived CDR1 and CDR2 are SGHTA and FQGTGA. The CDR3 extends over 15 amino acids. The CDR3 sequence is CASSIQGFQPYEQYF.

The rearrangement links TRBV27 to TRBJ2-2; checking the TCRdb D call of TRBD1 is not possible without DNA. Germline CDR1 MNHEY, CDR2 SMNVEV (reference sequence). The CDR3 totals 14 residues. The CDR3 is CASSWDSVTGELFF.

This chain's CDR3 is CASGFWDRVGELFF. The gene calls are TRBV7-9 and TRBJ2-2; TCRdb names TRBD1, which stays unverified in the absence of DNA. CDR1 and CDR2 from the germline V gene are SEHNR and FQNEAQ (reference sequence). This CDR3 is 14 amino acids long.

The chain uses TRBV7-2 and TRBJ2-2; TCRdb names TRBD2, which stays unverified in the absence of DNA. The CDR3 totals 17 residues. Looked up from germline, CDR1 is SGHTA and CDR2 is FQGNSA. The CDR3 loop reads CASSLPPGLEPTGELFF.

The CDR3 sequence is CASSFKKAGDNEQFF. The rearrangement uses TRBV5-1 and TRBJ2-1; there is no DNA to check the TCRdb D call of TRBD2. The CDR3 length is 15 residues. The germline V gene encodes CDR1 SGHRS and CDR2 YFSETQ. The complete variable domain, with remaining parts taken from reference TRBV5-1 and TRBJ2-1, reads KAGVTQTPRYLIKTRGQQVTLSCSPISGHRSVSWYQQTPGQGLQFLFEYFSETQRNKGNFPGRFSGRQFSNSRSEMNVSTLELGDSALYLCASSFKKAGDNEQFFGPGTRLTVL.

The chain uses TRBV29-1 and TRBJ2-1; there is no DNA to check the TCRdb D call of TRBD2. The CDR3 consists of 13 residues. CDR1 is SQVTM, CDR2 ANQGSEA, per germline. This CDR3 is CSVLSGVYNEQFF.

The chain carries TRBV2 and TRBJ2-1. The CDR3 sequence is 11 residues long. Germline V gene data show CDR1 as SNHLY and CDR2 as FYNNEI. CDR3 sequence: CASSAGNEQFF.

The chain couples TRBV5-5 to TRBJ2-1; TCRdb's D call, TRBD2, is unchecked because there is no DNA. Germline CDR1 is SGHKS and CDR2 is YYEKEE (reference sequence). The CDR3 loop spans 13 amino acids. CDR3 residues: CASSLLGGPEQFF. The full variable domain, its missing parts supplied by reference TRBV5-5 and TRBJ2-1, is DAGVTQSPTHLIKTRGQQVTLRCSPISGHKSVSWYQQVLGQGPQFIFQYYEKEERGRGNFPDRFSARQFPNYSSELNVNALLLGDSALYLCASSLLGGPEQFFGPGTRLTVL.